This TCR beta chain was sequenced for a study of CD8 T cells in ankylosing spondylitis. Study-level results: Made up of about eight highly homologous variants, a TCR beta motif appeared characteristic of ankylosing spondylitis blood. Significantly higher representation of disease-linked clones was reported for matched ankylosing spondylitis synovial fluid. Disease-associated clonotypes exhibited CD8+ identity and were relatively infrequent in peripheral blood.

Quantitative 5'-RACE with molecular barcodes was used to make the TCR beta libraries. Each CDR3 protein gets one entry after TCRdb re-called the 5' RACE reads with MiXCR. The sample has a few hundred thousand distinct CDR3 sequences, approximately 20% seen once; the top ten hold more than 40%. For this clonotype: What it recognizes is unknown.

This CDR3 has 15 residues. J lost 5 bases, V lost 3 bases, and 5 bases had no gene match. Per the germline V gene, CDR1 is SGDLS and CDR2 is YYNGEE. The source material was blood, either unsorted or a sorted T cell fraction (not recorded which). The clonotype originates from a male donor with ankylosing spondylitis. The V gene is TRBV9, the J gene TRBJ2-5; TRBD2 matches at 12 bases. The CDR3 is CASSASGGAAETQYF. The CDR3 region has the DNA TGTGCCAGCAGCGCTAGCGGGGGGGCAGCGGAGACCCAGTACTTC.